The source of this T cell receptor (beta chain) is a study of shared clonotypes between healthy human individuals. This clone occurred once. Libraries were prepared by immunoSEQ multiplex PCR; TCRdb keeps only in-frame clonotypes and omits some of them. The sample comprises about 510,000 clones, 90% to 96% of which are singletons, and approximately 0.062% rests with the top ten. The CDR3 totals 17 residues. Germline assignment: CDR1 SGHVS and CDR2 FQNEAQ. V was trimmed by 7 bases and J by 0 bases, leaving 22 bases between them. The sequence was collected from a woman between 25 and 40 years old in good health. Sequenced input: naive CD4+ T cells sorted from blood. Subset meaning: CD45RA+ positively selected. This chain connects TRBV7-8 to TRBJ2-7; possibly TRBD1 or TRBD2 for D (5 bases each). In DNA form, the CDR3 reads TGTGCCAGCACCCCATCCCGCAGGGAACGGGGCTCCTACGAGCAGTACTTC. It encodes CASTPSRRERGSYEQYF.